In this sample, the clone carrying this TCR beta chain turned up many times. Its target is not known. The source material, RNA transcripts, was used to amplify TCR beta CDR3 regions. RT-PCR in the first round (using the HTBI primer set) targeted the TCR CDR3. TCRdb re-analysed the multiplex PCR reads in MiXCR, keeping a single row per CDR3 protein. The table has some 98,000 distinct CDR3 sequences, roughly 37% seen once. These data are taken from a study of T cells in Graves' hyperthyroidism and ophthalmopathy. Overall study findings and caveats: Stable hyperthyroidism and ophthalmopathy were separated using 13 V-J signatures.

Hyperthyroidism of Graves' type that showed no ophthalmopathy progression within 18 months was stable. Diagnosis relied on clinical symptoms, serum thyroxine and TRAb, thyroid ultrasound and orbital computed tomography. There are 15 residues in the CDR3. CDR1 is MDHEN, CDR2 SYDVKM, per germline. Germline trimming cut 10 bases from V and 2 bases from J; bases unmatched to any gene: 11. Sequenced material: peripheral blood or thyroid tissue (not recorded which). This chain uses TRBV28 with TRBJ2-5, with 9 positions matching TRBD2. The receptor's source is a woman younger than 45 with Graves' hyperthyroidism. For the CDR3, the DNA is TGTGCCACCGAGAGCGGGAGGCCGCCACAAGAGACCCAGTACTTC. This sequence encodes CATESGRPPQETQYF.